This T cell receptor (beta chain) came from a study of T cell responses to AZD1222 COVID-19 vaccine. The ends lost 3 bases at V and 11 bases at J; junction bases unmatched: 14. Germline assignment: CDR1 WNHNN and CDR2 SYGVQD (reference sequence). The length of the CDR3 is 18 residues. About this clone: Its antigen is not identified.

Here immunoSEQ multiplex PCR was the method, and the copy in TCRdb shows in-frame clones only, minus some. The sample lists 120,000 or so clones, about nine tenths occurring once. Study-wide points: Seropositive at baseline were only six AZD1222 recipients. Most donors were white British, females outnumbered males, and clonal diversity was possibly underestimated. Spike-wide coverage was observed for vaccine-associated CD4 TCRs, with dominant responses at 160-218 and 743-854.

The sample in question was peripheral blood, obtained on day 0 of AZD1222 vaccination. The TCR sequence derives from an adult in good health. The J gene is TRBJ2-6, the V gene TRBV10-1, with 12 bases matching TRBD2. The CDR3 here is CASSDSSGTSGLADVLTF. The CDR3 nucleotides read TGCGCCAGCAGTGATTCTTCCGGGACTAGCGGGCTAGCTGACGTCCTGACTTTC.